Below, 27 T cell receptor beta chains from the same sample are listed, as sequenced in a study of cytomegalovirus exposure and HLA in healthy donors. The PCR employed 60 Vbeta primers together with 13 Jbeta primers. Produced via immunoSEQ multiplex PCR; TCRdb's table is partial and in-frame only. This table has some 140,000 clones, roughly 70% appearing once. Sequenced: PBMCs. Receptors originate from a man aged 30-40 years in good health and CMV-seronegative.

The CDR3 DNA is TGTGCCTGGAGTTTCGGGGGAGTCTACGAGCAGTACTTC. Its protein is CAWSFGGVYEQYF. J is TRBJ2-7 and V is TRBV30; D perhaps matches TRBD2 (6 bases). V gave up 2 bases and J gave up 3 bases, with 11 bases separating them. This CDR3 comprises 13 residues. Germline assignment: CDR1 GTSNPN and CDR2 SVGIG (reference sequence).

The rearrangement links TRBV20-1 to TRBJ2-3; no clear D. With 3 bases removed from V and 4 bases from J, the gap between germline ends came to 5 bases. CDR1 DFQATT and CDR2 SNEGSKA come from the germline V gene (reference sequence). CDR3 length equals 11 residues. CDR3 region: CSASPADTQYF. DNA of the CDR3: TGCAGTGCTAGTCCCGCAGATACGCAGTATTTT.

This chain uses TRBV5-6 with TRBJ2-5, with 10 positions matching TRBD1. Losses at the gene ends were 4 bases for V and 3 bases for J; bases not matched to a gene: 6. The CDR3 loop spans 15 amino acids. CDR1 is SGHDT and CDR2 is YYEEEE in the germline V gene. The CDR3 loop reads CASSDPGTGEETQYF. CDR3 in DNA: TGTGCCAGCAGCGACCCCGGGACAGGGGAAGAGACCCAGTACTTC.

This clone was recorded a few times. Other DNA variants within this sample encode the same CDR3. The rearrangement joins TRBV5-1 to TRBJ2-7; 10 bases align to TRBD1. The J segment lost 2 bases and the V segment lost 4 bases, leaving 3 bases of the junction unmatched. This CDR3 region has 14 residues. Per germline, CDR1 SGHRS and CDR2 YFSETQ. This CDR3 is CASSPGQGAYEQYF. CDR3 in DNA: TGCGCCAGCAGCCCTGGACAGGGGGCCTACGAGCAGTACTTC.

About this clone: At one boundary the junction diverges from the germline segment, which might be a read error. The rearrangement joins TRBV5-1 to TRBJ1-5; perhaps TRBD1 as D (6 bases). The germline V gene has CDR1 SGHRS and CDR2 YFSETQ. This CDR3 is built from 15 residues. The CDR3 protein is CASRQGFRDNQPQNF. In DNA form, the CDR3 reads TGCGCCAGCAGACAGGGATTTCGGGACAATCAGCCCCAGAATTTT.

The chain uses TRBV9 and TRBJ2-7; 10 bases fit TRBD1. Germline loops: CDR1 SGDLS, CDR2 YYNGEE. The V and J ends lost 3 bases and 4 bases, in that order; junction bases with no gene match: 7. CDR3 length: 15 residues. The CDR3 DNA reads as TGTGCCAGCAGCGAGACCCCGGGACAGGGGTACGAGCAGTACTTC. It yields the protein CASSETPGQGYEQYF.

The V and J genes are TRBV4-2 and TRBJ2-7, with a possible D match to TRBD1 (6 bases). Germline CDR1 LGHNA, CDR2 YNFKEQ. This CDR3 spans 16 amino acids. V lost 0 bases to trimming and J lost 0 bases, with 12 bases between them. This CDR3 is CASSQEGVGGSYEQYF. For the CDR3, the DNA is TGTGCCAGCAGCCAAGAAGGGGTAGGGGGCTCCTACGAGCAGTACTTC.

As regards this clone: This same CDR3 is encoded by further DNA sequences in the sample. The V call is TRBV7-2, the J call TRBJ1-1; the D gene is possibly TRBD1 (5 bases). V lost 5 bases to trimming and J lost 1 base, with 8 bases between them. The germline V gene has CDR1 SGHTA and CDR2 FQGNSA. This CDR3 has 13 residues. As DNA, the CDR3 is TGTGCCAGCAGCAGAGACAGGAACACTGAAGCTTTCTTT. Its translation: CASSRDRNTEAFF.

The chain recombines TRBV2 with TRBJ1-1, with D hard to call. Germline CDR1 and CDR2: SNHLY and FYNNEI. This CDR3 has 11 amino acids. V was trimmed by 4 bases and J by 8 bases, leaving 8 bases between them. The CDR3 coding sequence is TGTGCCAGCAGTGTACGCGCGGAAGCTTTCTTT. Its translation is CASSVRAEAFF.

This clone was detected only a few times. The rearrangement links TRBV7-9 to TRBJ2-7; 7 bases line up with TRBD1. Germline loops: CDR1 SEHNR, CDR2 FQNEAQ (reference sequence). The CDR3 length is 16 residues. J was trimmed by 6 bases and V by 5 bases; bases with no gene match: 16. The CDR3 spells CASSRSRLDRPGEQYF. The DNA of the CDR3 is TGTGCCAGCAGCCGCAGCCGCTTGGACAGGCCGGGCGAGCAGTACTTC.

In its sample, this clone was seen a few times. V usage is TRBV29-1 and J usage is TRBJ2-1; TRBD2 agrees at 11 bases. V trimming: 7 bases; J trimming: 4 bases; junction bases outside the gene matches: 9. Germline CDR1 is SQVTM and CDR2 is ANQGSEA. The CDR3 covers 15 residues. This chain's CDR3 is CSGHLLAGVYNEQFF. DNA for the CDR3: TGCAGCGGCCATTTACTAGCGGGGGTGTACAATGAGCAGTTCTTC.

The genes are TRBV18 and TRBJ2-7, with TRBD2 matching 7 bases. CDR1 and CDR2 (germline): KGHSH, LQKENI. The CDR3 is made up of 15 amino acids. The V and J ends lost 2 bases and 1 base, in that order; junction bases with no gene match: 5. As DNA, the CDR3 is TGTGCCAGCTCACCATGGGGGGGGAGGTCCTACGAGCAGTACTTC. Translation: CASSPWGGRSYEQYF.

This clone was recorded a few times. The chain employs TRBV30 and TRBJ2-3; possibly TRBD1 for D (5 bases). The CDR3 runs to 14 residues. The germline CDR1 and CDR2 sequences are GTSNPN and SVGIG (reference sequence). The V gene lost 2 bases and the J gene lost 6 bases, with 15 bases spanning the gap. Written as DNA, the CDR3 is TGTGCCTGGAGTTCGGACACTGTCACGGATACGCAGTATTTT. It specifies CAWSSDTVTDTQYF.

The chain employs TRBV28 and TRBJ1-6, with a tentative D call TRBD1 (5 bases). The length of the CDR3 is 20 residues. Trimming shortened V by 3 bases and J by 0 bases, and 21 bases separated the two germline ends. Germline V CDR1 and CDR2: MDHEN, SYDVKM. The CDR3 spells CASSFPRGGAHLSYNSPLHF. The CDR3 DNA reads TGTGCCAGCAGTTTCCCCCGGGGAGGGGCACACCTCTCCTATAATTCACCCCTCCACTTT. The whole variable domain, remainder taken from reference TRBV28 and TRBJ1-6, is DVKVTQSSRYLVKRTGEKVFLECVQDMDHENMFWYRQDPGLGLRLIYFSYDVKMKEKGDIPEGYSVSREKKERFSLILESASTNQTSMYLCASSFPRGGAHLSYNSPLHFGNGTRLTVT.

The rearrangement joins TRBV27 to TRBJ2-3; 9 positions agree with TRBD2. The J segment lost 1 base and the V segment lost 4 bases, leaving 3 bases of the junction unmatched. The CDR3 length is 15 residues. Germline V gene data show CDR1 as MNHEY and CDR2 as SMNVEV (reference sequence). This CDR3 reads CASSSRTSGTDTQYF. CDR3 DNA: TGTGCCAGCAGTTCCCGGACTAGCGGCACAGATACGCAGTATTTT.

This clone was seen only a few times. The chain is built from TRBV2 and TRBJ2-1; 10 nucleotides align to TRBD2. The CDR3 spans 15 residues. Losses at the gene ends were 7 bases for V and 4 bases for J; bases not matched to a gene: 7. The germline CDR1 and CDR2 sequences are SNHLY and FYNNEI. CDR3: CASILAGATYNEQFF. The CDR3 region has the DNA TGTGCCAGCATCCTAGCGGGGGCAACATACAATGAGCAGTTCTTC.

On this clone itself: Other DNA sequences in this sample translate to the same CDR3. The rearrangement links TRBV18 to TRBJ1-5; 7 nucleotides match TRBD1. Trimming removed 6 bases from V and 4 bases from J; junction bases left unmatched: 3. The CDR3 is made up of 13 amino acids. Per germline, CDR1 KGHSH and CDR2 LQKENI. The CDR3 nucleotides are TGTGCCAGCTCGCCGGGACAGAATCAGCCCCAGCATTTT. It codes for CASSPGQNQPQHF.

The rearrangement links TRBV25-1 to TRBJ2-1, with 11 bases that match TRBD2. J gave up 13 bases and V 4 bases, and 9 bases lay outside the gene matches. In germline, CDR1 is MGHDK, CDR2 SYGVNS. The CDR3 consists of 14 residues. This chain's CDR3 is CASSGSGTSGTQFF. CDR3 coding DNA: TGTGCCAGCAGTGGATCCGGGACTAGCGGTACACAGTTCTTC.

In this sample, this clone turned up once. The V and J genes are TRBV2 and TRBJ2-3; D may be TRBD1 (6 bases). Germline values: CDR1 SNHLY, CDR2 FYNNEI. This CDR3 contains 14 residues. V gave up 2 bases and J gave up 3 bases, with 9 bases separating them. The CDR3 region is CASSERGFTDTQYF. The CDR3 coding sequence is TGTGCCAGCAGTGAAAGGGGGTTTACAGATACGCAGTATTTT. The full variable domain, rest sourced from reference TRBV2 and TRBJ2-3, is EPEVTQTPSHQVTQMGQEVILRCVPISNHLYFYWYRQILGQKVEFLVSFYNNEISEKSEIFDDQFSVERPDGSNFTLKIRSTKLEDSAMYFCASSERGFTDTQYFGPGTRLTVL.

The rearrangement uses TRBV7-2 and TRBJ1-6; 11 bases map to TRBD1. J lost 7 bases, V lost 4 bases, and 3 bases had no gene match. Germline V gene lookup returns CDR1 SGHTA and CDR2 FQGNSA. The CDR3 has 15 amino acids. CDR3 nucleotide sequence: TGTGCCAGCAGCTGGCGGACAGGGGGCAATTCACCCCTCCACTTT. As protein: CASSWRTGGNSPLHF.

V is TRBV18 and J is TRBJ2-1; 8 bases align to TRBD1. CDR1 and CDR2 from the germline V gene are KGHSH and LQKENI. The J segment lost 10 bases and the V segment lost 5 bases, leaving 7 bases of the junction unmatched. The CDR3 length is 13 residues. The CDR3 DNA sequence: TGTGCCAGCTCATCGGACAGGGTAGGGGAGCAGTTCTTC. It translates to CASSSDRVGEQFF.

Here the CDR3 DNA reads TGTGCCAGCAGCCCCTCCCTCGGAAAGACAGTCGTAGGCTACACCTTC. The encoded protein is CASSPSLGKTVVGYTF. V and J are TRBV7-2 and TRBJ1-2, with D possibly being TRBD1 (5 bases). V lost 5 bases and J 8 bases, leaving 24 bases between the germline ends. This CDR3 contains 16 residues. CDR1 is SGHTA, CDR2 FQGNSA, per germline.

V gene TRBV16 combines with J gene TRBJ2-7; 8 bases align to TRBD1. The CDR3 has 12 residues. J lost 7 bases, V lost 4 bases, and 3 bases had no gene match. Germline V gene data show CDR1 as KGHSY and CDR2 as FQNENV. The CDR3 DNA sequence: TGTGCCAGCAGCCGACAGGGGCGAGAGCAGTACTTC. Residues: CASSRQGREQYF. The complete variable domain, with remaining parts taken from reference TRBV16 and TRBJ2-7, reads GEEVAQTPKHLVRGEGQKAKLYCAPIKGHSYVFWYQQVLKNEFKFLISFQNENVFDETGMPKERFSAKCLPNSPCSLEIQATKLEDSAVYFCASSRQGREQYFGPGTRLTVT.

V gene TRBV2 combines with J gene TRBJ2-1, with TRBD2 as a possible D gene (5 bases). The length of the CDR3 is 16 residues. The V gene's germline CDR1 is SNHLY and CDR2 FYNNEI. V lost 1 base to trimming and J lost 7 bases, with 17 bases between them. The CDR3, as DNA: TGTGCCAGCAGTGAAGTCGGGGTAGCCTTGAGAAATGAGCAGTTCTTC. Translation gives CASSEVGVALRNEQFF.

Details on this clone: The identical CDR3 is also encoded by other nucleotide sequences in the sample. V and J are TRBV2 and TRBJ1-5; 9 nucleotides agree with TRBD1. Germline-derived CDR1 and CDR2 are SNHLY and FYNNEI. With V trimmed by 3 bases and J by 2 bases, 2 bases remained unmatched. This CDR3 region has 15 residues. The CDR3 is CASSDRTGGNQPQHF. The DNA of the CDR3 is TGTGCCAGCAGTGACCGGACAGGGGGCAATCAGCCCCAGCATTTT. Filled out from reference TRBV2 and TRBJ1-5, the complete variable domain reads EPEVTQTPSHQVTQMGQEVILRCVPISNHLYFYWYRQILGQKVEFLVSFYNNEISEKSEIFDDQFSVERPDGSNFTLKIRSTKLEDSAMYFCASSDRTGGNQPQHFGDGTRLSIL.

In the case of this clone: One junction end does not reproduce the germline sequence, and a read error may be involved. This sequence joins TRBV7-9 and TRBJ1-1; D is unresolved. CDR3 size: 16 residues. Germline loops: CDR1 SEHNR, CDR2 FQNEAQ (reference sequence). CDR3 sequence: CSSSSLSLAIDTEAFF. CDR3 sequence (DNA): TGTTCCAGCAGCTCGTTGTCCTTAGCGATCGACACTGAAGCTTTCTTT.

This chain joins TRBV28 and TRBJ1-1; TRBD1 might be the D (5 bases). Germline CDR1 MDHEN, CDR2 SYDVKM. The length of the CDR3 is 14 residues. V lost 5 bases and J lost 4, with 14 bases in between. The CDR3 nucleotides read TGTGCCAGCAGTCCTACGGGGGGTCCCACTGAAGCTTTCTTT. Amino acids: CASSPTGGPTEAFF.